This TCR beta chain was profiled in a study of cytomegalovirus exposure and HLA in healthy donors. Background on the study: The same platform as the 666 first-cohort repertoires was used for the 120 or so validation repertoires, a later analysis reported. General study results and limits: As confirmed in vitro, three CMV-associated chains were specific for CMV antigens.

Germline trimming cut 3 bases from V and 6 bases from J; bases unmatched to any gene: 6. The CDR3 covers 14 residues. Germline V lookup: CDR1 MNHEY, CDR2 SMNVEV (reference sequence). Method: immunoSEQ multiplex PCR; TCRdb's copy keeps in-frame clones and lacks some. This table has 210,000 or so clones, just over 85% appearing once. A note on this clone: Its cognate antigen is unknown.

The sequence derives from a young woman in good health and CMV-seronegative. Source material: PBMCs. The chain links TRBV27 to TRBJ2-7; 9 bases are shared with TRBD1. CDR3 nucleotide sequence: TGTGCCAGCAGTTTGGCCGGGACAGGGCCCGAGCAGTACTTC. Protein sequence: CASSLAGTGPEQYF.